This T cell receptor (beta chain) was sequenced for a study of early T cells in non-severe SARS-CoV-2 infection. For the study at large: Alpha and beta chains were unpaired, from unsorted whole-blood bulk RNA. Study outcomes and limitations: VDJdb matching favored anti-spike CD8 responses, missing private and CD4 specificities.

This clonotype was picked up a small number of times. Its target is not known. Germline loops: CDR1 LNHNV, CDR2 YYDKDF (reference sequence). Trimming pared 5 bases from V and 5 bases from J, leaving 13 bases between. This CDR3 is 14 amino acids long. Attachment of unique molecular identifiers was made to individual cDNA molecules. TCRdb used MiXCR to reprocess the 5' RACE reads, holding one entry per CDR3 protein. The top ten hold roughly 9.1% of the sample, which has around 60,000 distinct CDR3 sequences, roughly 13% seen once. The receptor was derived from an adult who was a healthcare worker with PCR-confirmed SARS-CoV-2 infection or an uninfected control (not recorded which). The V and J genes are TRBV15 and TRBJ1-5; maybe TRBD1 (5 bases). Sequenced sample: whole blood. The chain's CDR3 is CATSRVDSHQPQHF. As DNA, the CDR3 is TGTGCCACCAGCCGAGTCGACAGTCATCAGCCCCAGCATTTT.